The sequence of this T cell receptor (beta chain) was determined in a study of regulatory T cells in long-lasting Graves disease. General study findings and limits: Those with persistent disease had in common more public clonotypes (fewer than 3,000) than new patients (roughly 970).

Time point noted: newly diagnosed GD, antithyroid drugs for less than 3 months. Generation of the TCR library employed RNA extracted from PBMCs. Graves' disease diagnosis used American Thyroid Association guidelines. To make TCR beta libraries, researchers used iRepertoire HTBI primers and Arm-PCR of CDR3 regions. TCRdb re-called the multiplex PCR reads through MiXCR, storing one row per CDR3 protein. The sample includes hundreds of thousands of distinct CDR3 sequences, roughly 17% of them seen just once. The CDR3 runs to 15 residues. Deletions cut 3 bases from V and 4 bases from J, with 14 bases between. Comment on this clonotype: Its antigen is still unknown.

These records were also assigned to another study, of T cells in Graves' hyperthyroidism and ophthalmopathy. That work contributes: RT-PCR in the first round (using the HTBI primer set) targeted the TCR CDR3. Most clonotypes expanded in thyroid above 0.001 were likewise present in blood.

This specimen consisted of peripheral blood mononuclear cells (PBMCs), obtained at new diagnosis, from a patient treated with antithyroid drugs. The receptor comes from a woman aged 25 to 39 with Graves disease. V gene TRBV12-3 or TRBV12-4 combines with J gene TRBJ2-3, with D perhaps TRBD2 (5 bases). As DNA, the CDR3 is TGTGCCAGCAGTTTCGTTCTAGGACTCGCAGATACGCAGTATTTT. This codes for CASSFVLGLADTQYF.